This T cell receptor beta chain stems from a study of shared clonotypes between healthy human individuals (TCRdb year 2020). Notes on the research overall: A couple of women and a few men aged 18 to 49 years were included in the cohort. Per donor, three plates each were used for CD4 naive and CD4 memory, two for CD8 naive, and one for CD8 memory. Each donor's leukapheresis produced roughly between about 0.85 and 10 billion PBMCs. To increase sequencing depth and limit assay-specific biases, TCR repertoire library preparation and sequencing were carried out by different laboratories using diverse techniques. The study deeply sequenced blood TCR repertoires of five healthy adults to estimate repertoire size and the extent of clonotype sharing between individuals.

Healthy HIV-negative adults with no recently reported acute infections or vaccinations were included as donors. All donors were Caucasian adults living in Nashville, Tennessee, USA. CD4+ T cells were enriched through magnetic negative selection, after which naive cells were positively selected on CD45RA and the remaining negative fraction served as the memory subset. Blood was obtained by leukapheresis, after which PBMCs were separated by Ficoll-Histopaque density gradient centrifugation and cryopreserved in liquid nitrogen vapor phase. Analytical flow cytometry was used to check the purity and quantity of each magnetically sorted T cell population. From each sorted fraction, genomic DNA was isolated and quantified by UV absorbance on a Nanodrop 2000c. Comments on this clone: The antigen it binds to is not known. No qualities accompany the bases; no much larger clone lies one base away.

TCR CDR3 regions were amplified from genomic DNA by multiplex PCR using the deep immunoSEQ assay. Genomic DNA extracted from each cell subset was distributed evenly over all wells of several immunoSEQ 96-well plates, and each plate served as one replicate. For sorted subsets, each replicate PCR was loaded with about 0.2 ug genomic DNA, equivalent to 30,000 or so T cell genomes. Purified libraries were measured with a Qubit 3.0 fluorometer, size-checked on a Bioanalyzer 2100, and measured again with the KAPA Library Quantification kit. A separate single-read 150-cycle Illumina NextSeq 550 flow cell was used to sequence each immunoSEQ 96-well plate. As for the original processing: The immunoSEQ output contained only junctional sequences without quality scores, so filtering could not match that applied to full-length reads. To assign V/J genes and CDR3, sequences were annotated against IMGT germline references using PyIR, a Python wrapper for IgBLAST v1.9. Reads were removed for weak V/J assignments (E-value above 1e-6), missing CDR3, stop codons, out-of-frame junctions, or ambiguous translated residues. V3J clonotypes were defined as sequences sharing the same inferred V gene, J gene, and CDR3 amino acid sequence. Percentage overlap between repertoires was computed as shared unique clonotypes divided by the size of the smaller repertoire. Richness of each repertoire was evaluated using RTK rarefaction, the Chao1 estimator, and Recon v2.1 estimates of unobserved clonotypes. For all TCRbeta clonotypes obtained by the gDNA method from a few donors, generation probabilities were computed with OLGA. This immuneACCESS table, as held by TCRdb, lists in-frame sequences with V and J called but not all clones. Of the missing ones, under half trace to an unresolved V gene in checked studies; the others have no known cause. D and trimming were read from the DNA, whereas the V and J calls and clone size are those reported in that table. The table for this sample lists 740,000 or so clones; 73% of them were counted only once. The top ten constitute more than 1.5% of the sample.

CDR1 SGHRS and CDR2 YFSETQ are derived from the germline V gene. Including cysteine and phenylalanine, the CDR3 has 14 amino acids. Only the CDR3 part of the read is kept: 42 bases, read in frame from the first base. Trimming costs V 2 bases and J 1 base, and their ends lie 9 bases apart. General conclusions and limits of the study: Sampling was restricted to blood, and TCR repertoires in tissue are likely to differ from TCR repertoires in blood. Incomplete sequencing was indicated by rarefaction of sorted-subset datasets, despite the large sequencing depth. Naive subsets generally had larger estimated clonotype richness than memory subsets did. Pairwise subsampling led to the expectation that sequencing depth would affect the degree of clonotype sharing among donors. When a few donors were compared, the shared fraction of clonotypes was around 4.6% for naive CD4, 3.5% for naive CD8, about 2.5% for memory CD4, and 0.4% for memory CD8. The genetic and exposure-history diversity represented was limited by the small number of donors. Compared with non-shared clonotypes, clonotypes shared by all four sorted-subset donors had higher generation probabilities.

In this chain, TRBV5-1 is recombined with TRBJ1-1; a tentative D call is TRBD1 (6 bases match). What was sequenced was memory CD4+ T cells sorted from blood. What the cell subset or site label conveys for this sample: CD45RA-negative fraction. The sequence was obtained from a woman aged 25 to 39 in good health. The nucleotide sequence is given as TGCGCCAGCAGCTTCAGCAGGGGGAACACTGAAGCTTTCTTT. Its coded protein is CASSFSRGNTEAFF.